Described below is a single T cell receptor (beta chain) sequence and its context. This entry comes from a study of blood T cell repertoires in COVID-19. This CDR3 has 15 amino acids. The V gene lost 3 bases and the J gene lost 2 bases, with 15 bases spanning the gap. Germline lookup yields CDR1 DFQATT and CDR2 SNEGSKA (reference sequence). Authors' processing steps: The authors estimated nucleated cell counts from reference gene primer amplification. This table comes from immunoSEQ multiplex PCR, and its TCRdb copy is limited to in-frame clones, with some not included. The D gene and trimming were derived from the DNA, and the V and J assignments and clone size from that table. The table lists about 200,000 clones, 70% to 90% of them singletons.

Sequences were obtained from peripheral blood. The sequence derives from a man aged 18 to 30 with active or convalescent COVID-19. V usage is TRBV20-1 and J usage is TRBJ2-3, with D possibly matching TRBD2 (7 bases). The CDR3 nucleotides read TGCAGTGCTAGTAGGGGGAGGGCCTCCACAGATACGCAGTATTTT. Amino acid sequence: CSASRGRASTDTQYF.